This entry concerns a single T cell receptor (beta chain). Its antigen is unknown. The sample is drawn from a study of T cells in Graves' hyperthyroidism and ophthalmopathy. The germline V gene has CDR1 LNHNV and CDR2 YYDKDF (reference sequence). There are 14 residues in the CDR3. V was cut by 1 base and J by 4 bases, with 10 bases left in between. Study-wide findings and caveats: Most thyroid-expanded clonotypes above 0.001 were also found in blood.

The investigators amplified TCR beta CDR3 regions from RNA transcripts. During a first-round RT-PCR of the TCR CDR3, the HTBI primer set was used. TCRdb used MiXCR to reprocess the multiplex PCR reads, holding one entry per CDR3 protein. The sample records around 350,000 distinct CDR3 sequences, about 25% being singletons. Recently diagnosed hyperthyroidism of less than 2 months' duration affected patients aged 18 to 65. Exclusion criteria comprised uncontrolled infection, other autoimmune disease, pregnancy or lactation. Out of over 7.5 ml of fresh peripheral blood came the PBMCs. The source material was blood. The source of this sequence is a middle-aged man with Graves' hyperthyroidism. This chain connects TRBV15 to TRBJ2-5; D call uncertain. CDR3 sequence: CATSRVDSLETQYF. In DNA form, the CDR3 reads TGTGCCACCAGCAGAGTGGATAGCCTAGAGACCCAGTACTTC.